The present T cell receptor beta chain was sequenced within a study of a mutant IDH1 vaccine in newly diagnosed glioma. Across the study: Vaccinations were initiated 4-6 weeks following radiotherapy alone, or were given together with temozolomide cycles. Previous care, which was radiotherapy, temozolomide, or both, most often involved both. Patients under treatment included approximately 60% males and 37.5% females and had a mean age of roughly 43 years.

Study outcomes and limitations: It was over 85% of patients that developed vaccine-induced immune responses.

The assay was immunoSEQ multiplex PCR, and TCRdb's table has in-frame clones only and misses some. The sample comprises about 56,000 clones, around three quarters of which are singletons, and 5.3% rests with the top ten. Germline V CDR1 and CDR2: MGHDK, SYGVNS. Trimming removed 4 bases from V and 11 bases from J; junction bases left unmatched: 9. The CDR3 length is 14 residues. Stated time point: week 47, end of study. Vaccination used 300 ug of mutant IDH1 20-mer peptide per dose, with topical imiquimod. Concerning this clone itself: What it binds is unknown.

The rearrangement links TRBV25-1 to TRBJ1-4, with 8 bases lining up with TRBD1. The TCR comes from a man aged 45-65 years with glioma. The sample in question was PBMCs, obtained from a glioma patient whose treatment included an IDH1 peptide vaccine. The CDR3 DNA reads as TGTGCCAGCAGTGTGACAGGGGAAATTGAGAAACTGTTTTTT. It yields the protein CASSVTGEIEKLFF.